These 25 T cell receptor beta chains originate from one sample sequenced in a study of T cell repertoires in ileal Crohn's disease. Profiled with immunoSEQ multiplex PCR; TCRdb holds only in-frame clones, not every one. This sample has 12,000 or so clones, with roughly four fifths found just once. The material sequenced was ileal tissue. Source of these receptors: an adult with Crohn's disease.

The chain couples TRBV5-6 to TRBJ1-1; 7 bases line up with TRBD1. The V gene end was trimmed by 2 bases and the J gene end by 1 base; junction bases not matched to a gene: 2. Germline V gene data show CDR1 as SGHDT and CDR2 as YYEEEE. The CDR3 has 14 amino acids. The DNA of the CDR3 is TGTGCCAGCAGCTTCAGACAGGGGAACACTGAAGCTTTCTTT. Its protein product is CASSFRQGNTEAFF.

The gene calls are TRBV13 and TRBJ2-1, with D perhaps matching TRBD2 (6 bases). The CDR3 loop spans 15 amino acids. Germline loops: CDR1 PRHDT, CDR2 FYEKMQ (reference sequence). Trimming removed 5 bases from V and 5 bases from J, with 16 bases in between. The CDR3 DNA reads as TGTGCCAGCAGCATCCGGGACTTAACTAACAATGAGCAGTTCTTC. This gives the protein CASSIRDLTNNEQFF.

This clone showed up just once. This chain connects TRBV18 to TRBJ1-3; 7 bases map to TRBD1. Germline V lookup: CDR1 KGHSH, CDR2 LQKENI. This CDR3 has 16 residues. Trimming cost V 5 bases and J 2 bases; bases outside gene matches: 9. The CDR3 region has the DNA TGTGCCAGCTCATCTGAGACAGGGACCGCTGGAAACACCATATATTTT. Encoded protein: CASSSETGTAGNTIYF. Variable domain in full (rest from reference TRBV18 and TRBJ1-3): NAGVMQNPRHLVRRRGQEARLRCSPMKGHSHVYWYRQLPEEGLKFMVYLQKENIIDESGMPKERFSAEFPKEGPSILRIQQVVRGDSAAYFCASSSETGTAGNTIYFGEGSWLTVV.

V gene TRBV13 combines with J gene TRBJ2-5; 8 positions agree with TRBD2. CDR3 length: 14 residues. Germline V gives CDR1 PRHDT, CDR2 FYEKMQ (reference sequence). V trimming: 3 bases; J trimming: 10 bases; junction bases outside the gene matches: 10. The CDR3 DNA is TGTGCCAGCAGCTTCAGACTAGCGCCAGGGGACCAGTACTTC. Translation: CASSFRLAPGDQYF.

The DNA for the CDR3 is TGTGCCAGCAGACCCCCCAGGGGCTCCCCCTCTGGAAACACCATATATTTT. It is translated as CASRPPRGSPSGNTIYF. This chain links TRBV28 with TRBJ1-3; D might be TRBD1 (6 bases). The CDR3 runs 17 residues. The V and J ends lost 6 bases and 0 bases respectively, with 18 bases between them. CDR1 and CDR2 from the germline V gene are MDHEN and SYDVKM.

This clone was counted only a few times. This chain links TRBV25-1 with TRBJ2-7; 9 nucleotides agree with TRBD2. The length of the CDR3 is 14 residues. The germline V gene encodes CDR1 MGHDK and CDR2 SYGVNS. V lost 7 bases to trimming and J lost 5 bases; unmatched junction nucleotides: 9. The CDR3 sequence: CASTAGGPKDEQYF. The DNA for the CDR3 is TGTGCCAGCACGGCGGGAGGGCCAAAGGACGAGCAGTACTTC.

The V and J genes are TRBV2 and TRBJ1-6; 8 bases map to TRBD1. With 5 bases clipped from V and 8 bases from J, the junction kept 8 bases outside the gene matches. Germline V gene sequence: CDR1 SNHLY, CDR2 FYNNEI. This CDR3 has 15 amino acids. CDR3 residues: CASSPRQGQDSPLHF. The DNA of the CDR3 is TGTGCCAGCAGTCCAAGACAGGGGCAGGATTCACCCCTCCACTTT. The full variable domain, with the rest looked up from reference TRBV2 and TRBJ1-6, is EPEVTQTPSHQVTQMGQEVILRCVPISNHLYFYWYRQILGQKVEFLVSFYNNEISEKSEIFDDQFSVERPDGSNFTLKIRSTKLEDSAMYFCASSPRQGQDSPLHFGNGTRLTVT.

The rearrangement joins TRBV5-1 to TRBJ2-2; 9 nucleotides agree with TRBD1. CDR1 and CDR2 (germline): SGHRS, YFSETQ. This CDR3 is built from 15 residues. J was trimmed by 1 base and V by 3 bases; bases with no gene match: 1. The CDR3 protein is CASSSGQGNTGELFF. DNA for the CDR3: TGCGCCAGCAGCTCGGGACAGGGGAACACCGGGGAGCTGTTTTTT.

The rearrangement joins TRBV11-2 to TRBJ2-1, with 9 bases identical to TRBD1. J lost 2 bases, V lost 1 base, and 6 bases had no gene match. The germline V gene has CDR1 SGHAT and CDR2 FQNNGV. The CDR3 is 17 residues long. Written as DNA, the CDR3 is TGTGCCAGCAGCTTAGTCGGGACAGGGATTACCTACAATGAGCAGTTCTTC. It is translated as CASSLVGTGITYNEQFF.

This sequence joins TRBV7-6 and TRBJ2-5; TRBD2 matches at 8 bases. The V gene end was trimmed by 6 bases and the J gene end by 5 bases; junction bases not matched to a gene: 11. CDR3 length: 15 amino acids. Germline assignment: CDR1 SGHVS and CDR2 FNYEAQ. The DNA of the CDR3 is TGTGCCAGCAGGGCCCAAAGCGGGAGCCGTGAGACCCAGTACTTC. This encodes CASRAQSGSRETQYF.

This sequence joins TRBV4-1 and TRBJ1-2; 7 bases line up with TRBD1. From germline, CDR1 is MGHRA and CDR2 YSYEKL. This CDR3 has 16 amino acids. V dropped 2 bases and J dropped 4; count of bases not matched to a gene: 10. For the CDR3, the DNA is TGCGCCAGCAGCCAATCAGTTTCAGGGGGAGGCTATGGCTACACCTTC. This encodes CASSQSVSGGGYGYTF.

This rearrangement joins TRBV4-1 to TRBJ1-2, with 8 bases fitting TRBD1. The germline gives CDR1 MGHRA, CDR2 YSYEKL. Trimming cost V 0 bases and J 2 bases; bases outside gene matches: 8. This CDR3 contains 17 residues. DNA for the CDR3: TGCGCCAGCAGCCAAGAGCCAGGGGGCTTTGGCAACTATGGCTACACCTTC. Translating it yields CASSQEPGGFGNYGYTF.

The chain uses TRBV7-6 and TRBJ2-7, with TRBD1 matching 10 bases. This CDR3 spans 13 amino acids. The junction had 2 bases not matched to a gene; V was cut back by 5 bases and J by 4 bases. Germline CDR1 and CDR2: SGHVS and FNYEAQ. The CDR3 bases are TGTGCCAGCAGCCGGGACAGGGGTTACGAGCAGTACTTC. Its translation is CASSRDRGYEQYF.

V and J are TRBV28 and TRBJ2-7; 7 nucleotides agree with TRBD1. The CDR3 sequence is 13 residues long. CDR1 and CDR2 from the germline V gene are MDHEN and SYDVKM. Trimming at V came to 5 bases and at J to 1 base, leaving 2 bases not matched to a gene. CDR3 protein: CASSQGQSYEQYF. CDR3 bases: TGTGCCAGCAGTCAGGGACAGTCCTACGAGCAGTACTTC.

This chain uses TRBV5-6 with TRBJ2-1; 8 nucleotides align to TRBD1. This CDR3 is built from 12 residues. V shed 5 bases and J 8 bases; nucleotides not matched to a gene: 3. CDR1 SGHDT and CDR2 YYEEEE come from the germline V gene. The CDR3 loop reads CASSKTGDEQFF. The DNA of the CDR3 is TGTGCCAGCAGTAAGACAGGGGATGAGCAGTTCTTC.

V gene TRBV5-1 combines with J gene TRBJ1-2, with D perhaps TRBD1 (5 bases). This CDR3 is 13 amino acids long. Trimming removed 1 base at V and 8 bases at J, with 12 bases between. CDR1 and CDR2 (germline): SGHRS, YFSETQ. The CDR3 loop is CASSLTGRVGYTF. DNA for the CDR3: TGCGCCAGCAGCTTGACAGGAAGGGTCGGCTACACCTTC. Drawing the rest from reference TRBV5-1 and TRBJ1-2, the complete variable domain is KAGVTQTPRYLIKTRGQQVTLSCSPISGHRSVSWYQQTPGQGLQFLFEYFSETQRNKGNFPGRFSGRQFSNSRSEMNVSTLELGDSALYLCASSLTGRVGYTFGSGTRLTVV.

The chain combines TRBV5-1 with TRBJ2-7; 12 nucleotides line up with TRBD1. J was trimmed by 7 bases and V by 1 base; bases with no gene match: 12. The germline V gene encodes CDR1 SGHRS and CDR2 YFSETQ. This CDR3 spans 17 amino acids. The CDR3 bases are TGCGCCAGCAGCTTGTCTCCTACCGGGACAGGGGGCGATGAGCAGTACTTC. Translating it yields CASSLSPTGTGGDEQYF.

Only one count was recorded for this clone. This chain connects TRBV29-1 to TRBJ2-1; possible D gene TRBD2, 5 bases. The V gene lost 4 bases and the J gene lost 0 bases, with 10 bases spanning the gap. Germline V lookup: CDR1 SQVTM, CDR2 ANQGSEA. The CDR3 is 14 residues long. The DNA of the CDR3 is TGCAGCGTTGCAAGGGAGATCTCCTACAATGAGCAGTTCTTC. Translated, it gives CSVAREISYNEQFF.

The chain employs TRBV27 and TRBJ2-7, with 7 bases fitting TRBD2. The CDR3 is made up of 14 amino acids. The V segment lost 8 bases and the J segment 2 bases; nucleotides outside the gene matches: 9. CDR1 and CDR2 from the germline V gene are MNHEY and SMNVEV (reference sequence). The CDR3 DNA is TGTGCCAGCGCTAACGGACGGGGGGCCTACGAGCAGTACTTC. This sequence encodes CASANGRGAYEQYF.

V is TRBV5-4 and J is TRBJ2-7; maybe TRBD2 (6 bases). The CDR3 is 16 amino acids. Trimming left V 0 bases short and J 5 bases short, with 18 bases between. Germline V gives CDR1 SGHNT, CDR2 YYREEE (reference sequence). The DNA of the CDR3 is TGTGCCAGCAGCTTGGCGGGGATGGAGGGGAGTCACGAGCAGTACTTC. Translation: CASSLAGMEGSHEQYF.

This clone has just one count. J is TRBJ2-7 and V is TRBV5-6, with a weak D call TRBD2 (5 bases). CDR1 and CDR2 (germline): SGHDT, YYEEEE. With 7 bases removed from V and 7 bases from J, the gap between germline ends came to 12 bases. This CDR3 is built from 11 residues. CDR3 residues: CASGRVREQYF. The CDR3 DNA reads TGTGCCAGCGGGAGAGTACGTGAGCAGTACTTC.

This chain uses TRBV4-2 with TRBJ2-5; 7 bases agree with TRBD2. The J call could be wrong; TRBJ2-7 is a better fit for the DNA end. This CDR3 spans 16 amino acids. Germline V gene lookup returns CDR1 LGHNA and CDR2 YNFKEQ. CDR3 DNA sequence: TGTGCCAGCAGCCAAAGTTCGGCGGGAGTATCCTACGAGCAGTACTTC. It specifies CASSQSSAGVSYEQYF.

CDR3: CALGDRVTEAFF. The CDR3 DNA follows: TGTGCCCTCGGGGACAGGGTCACTGAAGCTTTCTTT. The rearrangement uses TRBV28 and TRBJ1-1; TRBD1 agrees at 9 bases. The CDR3 sequence is 12 residues long. Looked up from germline, CDR1 is MDHEN and CDR2 is SYDVKM. V lost 11 bases and J lost 4; bases outside the gene matches: 5. The whole variable domain, remainder taken from reference TRBV28 and TRBJ1-1, is DVKVTQSSRYLVKRTGEKVFLECVQDMDHENMFWYRQDPGLGLRLIYFSYDVKMKEKGDIPEGYSVSREKKERFSLILESASTNQTSMYLCALGDRVTEAFFGQGTRLTVV.

The genes are TRBV5-1 and TRBJ2-1, with 11 bases matching TRBD2. Germline CDR1 and CDR2: SGHRS and YFSETQ. The CDR3 contains 16 residues. With 5 bases clipped from V and 5 bases from J, the junction kept 9 bases outside the gene matches. This chain's CDR3 is CASSYIAGGPHNEQFF. CDR3 nucleotide sequence: TGCGCCAGCAGTTATATAGCGGGAGGGCCGCACAATGAGCAGTTCTTC.

This chain connects TRBV28 to TRBJ1-1; 9 bases align to TRBD1. V dropped 6 bases and J dropped 0; count of bases not matched to a gene: 11. CDR1 MDHEN and CDR2 SYDVKM come from the germline V gene. The CDR3 is 17 amino acids. CDR3 bases: TGTGCCAGCAGACTCCCCGGGACAGGGATCATGAACACTGAAGCTTTCTTT. It is translated as CASRLPGTGIMNTEAFF. Looking up the rest from reference TRBV28 and TRBJ1-1 gives the full variable domain: DVKVTQSSRYLVKRTGEKVFLECVQDMDHENMFWYRQDPGLGLRLIYFSYDVKMKEKGDIPEGYSVSREKKERFSLILESASTNQTSMYLCASRLPGTGIMNTEAFFGQGTRLTVV.